This T cell receptor beta chain was captured in a study of T cell repertoires in cytomegalovirus infection. Study information: In public TCR beta signatures, there were indications of both CMV infection and matching HLA type.

Each CDR3 protein is one row after TCRdb ran MiXCR on the reads. Here the sample spans over 90,000 distinct CDR3 sequences, more than 15% being singletons. Unmatched junction bases numbered 8, after V lost 1 base and J lost 1 base. There are 17 residues in the CDR3. Germline assignment: CDR1 LGHNA and CDR2 YNFKEQ. Overall study findings and caveats: Within the response measured ex vivo, HLA-C-restricted CMV-specific TCR beta clonotypes were dominant.

About this clonotype itself: What it recognizes is unknown.

Material for sequencing was PBMCs. The source is a human donor in good health (CMV status not recorded). Some clones in this sample may be carry-over from other donors' samples. This sequence joins TRBV4-2 and TRBJ1-1; TRBD1 matches at 8 bases. This CDR3 reads CASSQVGGQGANTEAFF. The CDR3 DNA follows: TGTGCCAGCAGCCAAGTTGGAGGTCAGGGGGCGAACACTGAAGCTTTCTTT.